Each of the 32 T cell receptor beta chains below was sequenced from the same sample in a study of cytomegalovirus exposure and HLA in healthy donors. The PCR used 60 Vbeta and 13 Jbeta primers. The repertoire was sequenced with immunoSEQ multiplex PCR; TCRdb's copy has only in-frame clones and lacks some. The sample has some 210,000 clones, roughly 80% seen once. Sequences were obtained from PBMCs. The receptors stem from a male donor in good health and CMV-seronegative.

This clone has more than one count but fewer than ten. The chain links TRBV18 to TRBJ2-7, with TRBD2 identical over 13 bases. V dropped 1 base and J dropped 7; count of bases not matched to a gene: 10. This CDR3 has 17 amino acids. Germline V gene data show CDR1 as KGHSH and CDR2 as LQKENI. The DNA for the CDR3 is TGTGCCAGCTCACCACTGACCGGACTAGCGGGAGTAGGAGAGCAGTACTTC. It is translated as CASSPLTGLAGVGEQYF.

This chain uses TRBV7-9 with TRBJ2-5; 10 nucleotides align to TRBD1. The better agreement between TRBJ2-7 and the DNA end casts doubt on the J call. Germline lookup yields CDR1 SEHNR and CDR2 FQNEAQ (reference sequence). The CDR3 has 14 amino acids. The CDR3 reads CASSYRDRGHEQYF. The DNA of the CDR3 is TGTGCCAGCAGCTACCGGGACAGGGGACACGAGCAGTACTTC.

The DNA of the CDR3 is TGTGCCAGCAGTGCTGGGGCGGGAGTTCCGAGCGAGCAGTACTTC. Amino acids: CASSAGAGVPSEQYF. The chain recombines TRBV6-1 with TRBJ2-7; 7 nucleotides align to TRBD2. The CDR3 runs 15 residues. Trimming removed 4 bases from V and 6 bases from J; junction bases left unmatched: 12. Germline V gene sequence: CDR1 MNHNS, CDR2 SASEGT.

This chain connects TRBV7-3 to TRBJ1-1, with TRBD1 matching over 7 bases. This CDR3 has 15 residues. Germline V lookup: CDR1 SGHTA, CDR2 FQGTGA. The trim removed 5 bases at V and 1 base at J, leaving 7 bases unmatched. The CDR3 bases are TGTGCCAGCAGCCCAAACGGACAGGAGAACACTGAAGCTTTCTTT. Its protein product is CASSPNGQENTEAFF.

The chain uses TRBV7-9 and TRBJ2-7; tentatively, D is TRBD1 (5 bases). V lost 5 bases and J lost 4, with 12 bases in between. This CDR3 spans 13 amino acids. The V gene's germline CDR1 is SEHNR and CDR2 FQNEAQ (reference sequence). The CDR3 bases are TGTGCCAGCAGCCGACAGTCAAAATACGAGCAGTACTTC. Translated: CASSRQSKYEQYF. Full variable domain (missing parts from reference TRBV7-9 and TRBJ2-7): DTGVSQNPRHKITKRGQNVTFRCDPISEHNRLYWYRQTLGQGPEFLTYFQNEAQLEKSRLLSDRFSAERPKGSFSTLEIQRTEQGDSAMYLCASSRQSKYEQYFGPGTRLTVT.

This rearrangement joins TRBV9 to TRBJ1-2; D not certain. Germline V gene sequence: CDR1 SGDLS, CDR2 YYNGEE. Deletions cut 4 bases from V and 6 bases from J, with 19 bases between. This CDR3 spans 15 amino acids. The DNA of the CDR3 is TGTGCCAGCAGCCCCAGGCCCCAGACGGGAGATGGCTACACCTTC. Translated, it gives CASSPRPQTGDGYTF.

This chain connects TRBV9 to TRBJ2-5, with TRBD2 identical over 12 bases. Trimming at V came to 0 bases and at J to 1 base, leaving 4 bases not matched to a gene. Germline CDR1 is SGDLS and CDR2 is YYNGEE. The CDR3 runs 17 residues. As DNA, the CDR3 is TGTGCCAGCAGCGTAGCTGGGGGACTAGCGGGCCAAGAGACCCAGTACTTC. Protein sequence: CASSVAGGLAGQETQYF.

V and J are TRBV19 and TRBJ2-3; D is perhaps TRBD1 (5 bases). V was shortened by 3 bases and J by 2 bases, with 12 bases between the two germline ends. The germline CDR1 and CDR2 sequences are LNHDA and SQIVND (reference sequence). The CDR3 is 15 amino acids. CDR3: CASSIAQGTTDTQYF. The CDR3 DNA is TGTGCCAGTAGTATCGCCCAGGGAACCACAGATACGCAGTATTTT.

The chain recombines TRBV10-3 with TRBJ2-2, with TRBD2 matching over 9 bases. CDR3 length equals 20 residues. Per the germline V gene, CDR1 is ENHRY and CDR2 is SYGVKD. Losses at the gene ends were 6 bases for V and 0 bases for J; bases not matched to a gene: 17. The CDR3 region has the DNA TGTGCCATCAGGCCACTGAGCGCGGGAGGGTTCTTATCGAACACCGGGGAGCTGTTTTTT. Protein product: CAIRPLSAGGFLSNTGELFF.

The J gene is TRBJ1-5, the V gene TRBV28; D is possibly TRBD1 (5 bases). V shed 7 bases and J shed 9 bases, with 16 bases lying between them. The CDR3 contains 13 residues. Germline V lookup: CDR1 MDHEN, CDR2 SYDVKM. In DNA form, the CDR3 reads TGTGCCAGCAAGTCCGACAGTTTGGGGCCCCAGCATTTT. Its translation is CASKSDSLGPQHF.

This rearrangement joins TRBV5-6 to TRBJ2-1; 9 bases align to TRBD2. The junction had 18 bases not matched to a gene; V was cut back by 10 bases and J by 7 bases. Germline V CDR1 and CDR2: SGHDT, YYEEEE. The CDR3 spans 16 residues. In nucleotides, the CDR3 is TGTGCCGGGGGGAAAAGAGGTAGCGGGAGCTGGAATGAGCAGTTCTTC. As protein: CAGGKRGSGSWNEQFF.

The V call is TRBV28, the J call TRBJ2-1; TRBD1 matches at 7 bases. The CDR3 has 16 amino acids. V gave up 5 bases and J gave up 6 bases; unmatched junction bases: 13. Germline values: CDR1 MDHEN, CDR2 SYDVKM. The CDR3 nucleotides are TGTGCCAGCAGTCCTTTCTTAAGACAGGGAAGCAATGAGCAGTTCTTC. Translated: CASSPFLRQGSNEQFF.

There are a few counts of this clone. The V and J genes are TRBV7-8 and TRBJ1-1; tentatively, D is TRBD1 (6 bases). V gave up 4 bases and J gave up 1 base, with 10 bases separating them. The germline gives CDR1 SGHVS, CDR2 FQNEAQ. This CDR3 contains 14 residues. The CDR3 loop is CASSWGHENTEAFF. The DNA of the CDR3 is TGTGCCAGCAGCTGGGGACATGAGAACACTGAAGCTTTCTTT.

The sample holds a few counts of this clone. The chain is built from TRBV18 and TRBJ1-4; D is ambiguous. Trimming took 2 bases from V and 3 from J, leaving 7 bases between them. There are 14 residues in the CDR3. Germline V gives CDR1 KGHSH, CDR2 LQKENI. Here the CDR3 reads CASSPLAPNEKLFF. In nucleotides, the CDR3 is TGTGCCAGCTCACCATTGGCCCCTAATGAAAAACTGTTTTTT.

The genes are TRBV5-1 and TRBJ2-1, with D possibly TRBD2 on 6 matching bases. Trimming pared 4 bases from V and 9 bases from J, leaving 20 bases between. Germline V gives CDR1 SGHRS, CDR2 YFSETQ. The CDR3 sequence is 15 residues long. The CDR3 DNA reads TGCGCCAGCAGCCTAGCGACTAAGGTAGGCTCTGAGCAGTTCTTC. Translation: CASSLATKVGSEQFF. Complete variable domain (other parts from reference TRBV5-1 and TRBJ2-1): KAGVTQTPRYLIKTRGQQVTLSCSPISGHRSVSWYQQTPGQGLQFLFEYFSETQRNKGNFPGRFSGRQFSNSRSEMNVSTLELGDSALYLCASSLATKVGSEQFFGPGTRLTVL.

This chain uses TRBV6-4 with TRBJ2-3, with D uncertain. V lost 5 bases, J lost 0 bases, and 6 bases lay in between. CDR3 size: 13 residues. Per the germline V gene, CDR1 is MRHNA and CDR2 is SNTAGT. CDR3 region: CASSYSSTDTQYF. The CDR3 nucleotides read TGTGCCAGCAGTTACAGCAGCACAGATACGCAGTATTTT.

Note on this clone: Other DNA sequences in the same sample also yield this CDR3. The chain recombines TRBV10-1 with TRBJ1-2; no firm D call. Germline CDR1 and CDR2: WNHNN and SYGVQD (reference sequence). This CDR3 comprises 13 residues. V shed 0 bases and J shed 8 bases, with 10 bases lying between them. CDR3 loop: CASSESTGAGYTF. DNA of the CDR3: TGCGCCAGCAGTGAGTCGACTGGAGCCGGCTACACCTTC.

This chain connects TRBV5-4 to TRBJ2-1, with D unclear. V lost 3 bases, J lost 0 bases, and 10 bases lay in between. The CDR3 loop spans 15 amino acids. Germline CDR1 reads SGHNT; CDR2 reads YYREEE (reference sequence). In nucleotides, the CDR3 is TGTGCCAGCAGCTCCTCGAGTAGCTCCTACAATGAGCAGTTCTTC. It codes for CASSSSSSSYNEQFF.

This clone was counted between two and nine times. The chain employs TRBV6-5 and TRBJ1-5; possible D gene TRBD1, 5 bases. V lost 5 bases and J lost 6, with 17 bases in between. Germline V gene lookup returns CDR1 MNHEY and CDR2 SVGAGI. CDR3 length equals 15 residues. The CDR3 is CASSAFRTTGQPQHF. CDR3 sequence (DNA): TGTGCCAGCAGTGCCTTTAGGACAACCGGTCAGCCCCAGCATTTT.

The chain is built from TRBV6-1 and TRBJ2-7; weak D call: TRBD1 (6 bases). Trimming cost V 2 bases and J 7 bases, with 12 bases left between them. The V gene's germline CDR1 is MNHNS and CDR2 SASEGT. The CDR3 spans 13 residues. Here the CDR3 reads CASSEISGEEQYF. CDR3 DNA sequence: TGTGCCAGCAGTGAAATCTCAGGGGAAGAGCAGTACTTC.

The chain combines TRBV14 with TRBJ1-1, with 11 bases lining up with TRBD1. With V trimmed by 4 bases and J by 6 bases, 10 bases remained unmatched. The CDR3 contains 16 residues. Germline CDR1 reads SGHDN; CDR2 reads FVKESK. Here the CDR3 reads CASSRRGGTGGSEAFF. In nucleotides, the CDR3 is TGTGCCAGCAGCCGCCGGGGCGGGACAGGGGGGTCTGAAGCTTTCTTT. Using reference TRBV14 and TRBJ1-1 for the parts outside the CDR3, the full variable domain is EAGVTQFPSHSVIEKGQTVTLRCDPISGHDNLYWYRRVMGKEIKFLLHFVKESKQDESGMPNNRFLAERTGGTYSTLKVQPAELEDSGVYFCASSRRGGTGGSEAFFGQGTRLTVV.

CDR3 loop: CASTREGVVSYEQYF. For the CDR3, the DNA is TGTGCCAGCACCCGAGAGGGGGTTGTCTCCTACGAGCAGTACTTC. J is TRBJ2-7 and V is TRBV6-1; D is perhaps TRBD1 (6 bases). The CDR3 totals 15 residues. Germline CDR1 MNHNS, CDR2 SASEGT. The germline V and J ends were trimmed by 7 bases and 0 bases, with 16 bases remaining between them.

J is TRBJ2-1 and V is TRBV9; D possibly corresponds to TRBD1 (6 bases). Germline V gives CDR1 SGDLS, CDR2 YYNGEE. The CDR3 totals 16 residues. Trimming left V 4 bases short and J 4 bases short, with 18 bases between. DNA for the CDR3: TGTGCCAGCAGCCTTAAGGGGGTCGCCGATTACAATGAGCAGTTCTTC. It encodes CASSLKGVADYNEQFF.

This chain joins TRBV19 and TRBJ2-1; D is possibly TRBD2 (6 bases). Deletions cut 5 bases from V and 9 bases from J, with 11 bases between. In germline, CDR1 is LNHDA, CDR2 SQIVND (reference sequence). The CDR3 totals 12 residues. The CDR3 nucleotides are TGTGCCAGTAGTGTGACTAGTACTGAGCAGTTCTTC. It is translated as CASSVTSTEQFF.

The chain has TRBV7-3 and TRBJ2-2; 14 nucleotides agree with TRBD2. CDR1 SGHTA and CDR2 FQGTGA come from the germline V gene. The CDR3 is 17 residues long. Trimming at V came to 1 base and at J to 6 bases, leaving 4 bases not matched to a gene. CDR3 loop: CASSLSATSGRAGELFF. The CDR3 DNA reads TGTGCCAGCAGCTTAAGTGCGACTAGCGGGAGGGCCGGGGAGCTGTTTTTT.

The chain couples TRBV10-1 to TRBJ2-4; D is perhaps TRBD1 (6 bases). Germline assignment: CDR1 WNHNN and CDR2 SYGVQD (reference sequence). Trimming removed 5 bases from V and 3 bases from J, with 8 bases in between. The CDR3 is 13 residues long. CDR3 residues: CASSLDSKNIQYF. Here the CDR3 DNA reads TGCGCCAGCAGTTTGGACAGCAAAAACATTCAGTACTTC.

V gene TRBV27 combines with J gene TRBJ1-1; TRBD1 aligns across 11 bases. CDR1 is MNHEY and CDR2 is SMNVEV in the germline V gene (reference sequence). The length of the CDR3 is 15 residues. The V segment lost 6 bases and the J segment 6 bases; nucleotides outside the gene matches: 9. The CDR3 region has the DNA TGTGCCAGCAGAACCGGAATGGGACAGGGGGCTGAAGCTTTCTTT. It is translated as CASRTGMGQGAEAFF.

The chain joins TRBV11-2 to TRBJ1-1; a possible D gene is TRBD1 (6 bases). CDR3 length: 12 residues. Germline CDR1 SGHAT, CDR2 FQNNGV. The V end was cut by 8 bases, the J end by 5 bases, with 12 bases between. The CDR3 reads CASGSGETEAFF. The CDR3 DNA reads as TGTGCCAGCGGCTCAGGGGAAACTGAAGCTTTCTTT.

The table lists this clone with a few counts. The J gene is TRBJ1-2, the V gene TRBV5-4, with a weak D call TRBD1 (6 bases). This CDR3 has 17 residues. Trimming pared 0 bases from V and 0 bases from J, leaving 15 bases between. Per germline, CDR1 SGHNT and CDR2 YYREEE (reference sequence). Written as DNA, the CDR3 is TGTGCCAGCAGCTTGGGGGGACACAGCACCTCTAACTATGGCTACACCTTC. Amino acids: CASSLGGHSTSNYGYTF.

The rearrangement links TRBV6-1 to TRBJ2-5, with D possibly TRBD1 on 5 matching bases. Germline V gene data show CDR1 as MNHNS and CDR2 as SASEGT. Trimming took 1 base from V and 2 from J, leaving 20 bases between them. The CDR3 is 18 residues long. Here the CDR3 DNA reads TGTGCCAGCAGTGAAGAGGGGCGAGCTTTTAGGGTGCAAGAGACCCAGTACTTC. It is translated as CASSEEGRAFRVQETQYF.

The chain combines TRBV2 with TRBJ2-1, with 7 bases lining up with TRBD1. Germline trimming cut 0 bases from V and 9 bases from J; bases unmatched to any gene: 5. The germline CDR1 and CDR2 sequences are SNHLY and FYNNEI. The CDR3 loop spans 14 amino acids. In DNA form, the CDR3 reads TGTGCCAGCAGTGAAGCGTCCAGGGGGAGTGAGCAGTTCTTC. Translating gives CASSEASRGSEQFF.

The V and J genes are TRBV19 and TRBJ2-7; 9 bases are a match to TRBD1. The CDR3 is 14 amino acids. Germline CDR1 reads LNHDA; CDR2 reads SQIVND (reference sequence). The trim removed 8 bases at V and 1 base at J, leaving 6 bases unmatched. Here the CDR3 reads CASSFGTGSYEQYF. The CDR3 DNA sequence: TGTGCCAGTTCCTTTGGGACAGGGTCCTACGAGCAGTACTTC.